The rows below give T cell receptor beta chains drawn from one sample of a study of blood T cells in healthy people across ages. MiXCR was run by TCRdb on the 5' RACE reads, yielding one entry per CDR3 protein. The repertoire holds under 750,000 distinct CDR3 sequences, with 40% to 50% as singletons. The sample taken for sequencing was blood. The receptor source for this set is a man aged 80 or over in good health. The CDR3 runs from the conserved cysteine through the conserved F or W. The D gene is left open where the match is weak. Not all rows give a size; the values are once, few, many and, for expanded clones, a class.

D gene: .
J gene: TRBJ2-1
clone size: few
V gene: TRBV5-1
CDR3 DNA: TGCGCCAGCACCCTATCGCTGGTCAATGAGCAGTTCTTC
CDR3 protein: CASTLSLVNEQFF

D gene: TRBD1
J gene: TRBJ2-2
clone size: many
V gene: TRBV6-5
CDR3 DNA: TGTGCCACAGGGGGCTTCACCGGGGAGCTGTTTTTT
CDR3 protein: CATGGFTGELFF

D gene: .
J gene: TRBJ2-1
clone size: .
V gene: TRBV6-2/TRBV6-3
CDR3 DNA: TGTGCCAGCAGCCCCGAAGGGCGCTCCTACAATGAGCAGTTCTTC
CDR3 protein: CASSPEGRSYNEQFF

D gene: .
J gene: TRBJ2-7
clone size: once
V gene: TRBV5-1
CDR3 DNA: TGCGCCAGCAGCTTGTTACTGGGGGTCGAGCAGTACTTC
CDR3 protein: CASSLLLGVEQYF

D gene: TRBD2
J gene: TRBJ2-1
clone size: .
V gene: TRBV30
CDR3 DNA: TGTGCCTGGAGTGGACTAGCGGGAAAGAGCTCCTACAATGAGCAGTTCTTC
CDR3 protein: CAWSGLAGKSSYNEQFF

D gene: .
J gene: TRBJ2-3
clone size: .
V gene: TRBV3-1
CDR3 DNA: TGTGCCAGCAGCCATAAAGGGACCGGAGATACGCAGTATTTT
CDR3 protein: CASSHKGTGDTQYF

D gene: .
J gene: TRBJ1-5
clone size: many
V gene: TRBV6-6
CDR3 DNA: TGTGCCAGCACCCAGTTGGGACACGTAGTCGGGCAGCCCCAGCATTTT
CDR3 protein: CASTQLGHVVGQPQHF

D gene: .
J gene: TRBJ2-3
clone size: .
V gene: TRBV20-1
CDR3 DNA: TGCAGTGCTATCTCAGGGGGCACAGATACGCAGTATTTT
CDR3 protein: CSAISGGTDTQYF

D gene: .
J gene: TRBJ2-7
clone size: few
V gene: TRBV5-1
CDR3 DNA: TGCGCCAGCAGCTTTGGCCAGTCCTCCTACGAGCAGTACTTC
CDR3 protein: CASSFGQSSYEQYF

D gene: .
J gene: TRBJ2-2
clone size: few
V gene: TRBV29-1
CDR3 DNA: TGTAGCGTGACCCCACAGGGTAGTAACGGGGAGCTGTTTTTT
CDR3 protein: CSVTPQGSNGELFF

D gene: .
J gene: TRBJ2-7
clone size: few
V gene: TRBV4-3
CDR3 DNA: TGCGCCAGCAGCCAAGGGCAGGACCAAGCGGGTTCCTACGAGCAGTACTTC
CDR3 protein: CASSQGQDQAGSYEQYF

D gene: .
J gene: TRBJ1-2
clone size: .
V gene: TRBV4-1
CDR3 DNA: TGCGCCAGCAGCCAGGCCGGAGGGCCCTATGGCTACACCTTC
CDR3 protein: CASSQAGGPYGYTF

D gene: TRBD2
J gene: TRBJ2-3
clone size: .
V gene: TRBV9
CDR3 DNA: TGTGCCAGCAGCGACTCGCCGGGACTAGCGGGGGAAGATACGCAGTATTTT
CDR3 protein: CASSDSPGLAGEDTQYF

D gene: .
J gene: TRBJ2-1
clone size: few
V gene: TRBV20-1
CDR3 DNA: TGCAGTGGCCGACAGGACAATGAGCAGTTCTTC
CDR3 protein: CSGRQDNEQFF

D gene: TRBD2
J gene: TRBJ2-3
clone size: many
V gene: TRBV6-6
CDR3 DNA: TGTGCCAGCAGTTACTTACTAGCGGGGGGAGCGGATACGCAGTATTTT
CDR3 protein: CASSYLLAGGADTQYF

D gene: TRBD2
J gene: TRBJ2-5
clone size: few
V gene: TRBV4-3
CDR3 DNA: TGCGCCAGCAGCACCGGGACTAGCCCTCAAGAGACCCAGTACTTC
CDR3 protein: CASSTGTSPQETQYF

D gene: TRBD1
J gene: TRBJ2-3
clone size: few
V gene: TRBV20-1
CDR3 DNA: TGCAGTGCTAGACAGGGGGCTCCAGATACGCAGTATTTT
CDR3 protein: CSARQGAPDTQYF

D gene: .
J gene: TRBJ1-4
clone size: .
V gene: TRBV18
CDR3 DNA: TGTGCCAGCTCACCCCTGACGGCAACTAATGAAAAACTGTTTTTT
CDR3 protein: CASSPLTATNEKLFF

D gene: .
J gene: TRBJ2-3
clone size: .
V gene: TRBV7-2
CDR3 DNA: TGTGCCAGCAGCTCTCAGGCGGACTTACGCACAGATACGCAGTATTTT
CDR3 protein: CASSSQADLRTDTQYF

D gene: TRBD2
J gene: TRBJ2-7
clone size: .
V gene: TRBV20-1
CDR3 DNA: TGCAGTGCTAGAGGCTTACTAGCGGGAGCTATCTACGAGCAGTACTTC
CDR3 protein: CSARGLLAGAIYEQYF

D gene: TRBD1
J gene: TRBJ1-5
clone size: .
V gene: TRBV27
CDR3 DNA: TGTGCCAGCAGTTTAGACAGGGGGGTCGGACAGCCCCAGCATTTT
CDR3 protein: CASSLDRGVGQPQHF

D gene: TRBD1
J gene: TRBJ2-7
clone size: .
V gene: TRBV12-3/TRBV12-4
CDR3 DNA: TGTGCCAGCAGGCAGACCGGGACAGGGGTGTATGAGCAGTACTTC
CDR3 protein: CASRQTGTGVYEQYF

D gene: TRBD1
J gene: TRBJ1-2
clone size: many
V gene: TRBV7-9
CDR3 DNA: TGTGCCAGCAGCTCCACCGGGACAGGGGGGCTTGGCTACACCTTC
CDR3 protein: CASSSTGTGGLGYTF

D gene: .
J gene: TRBJ2-4
clone size: .
V gene: TRBV20-1
CDR3 DNA: TGCAGTGCTAAATCAGCCCCAGGGGACATTCAGTACTTC
CDR3 protein: CSAKSAPGDIQYF

D gene: .
J gene: TRBJ2-7
clone size: many
V gene: TRBV29-1
CDR3 DNA: TGCAGCGTTGCAAGGGACCGAGGGAAGCAGTACTTC
CDR3 protein: CSVARDRGKQYF

D gene: .
J gene: TRBJ2-5
clone size: .
V gene: TRBV29-1
CDR3 DNA: TGCAGCGTTGCCACAGAGACCCAGTACTTC
CDR3 protein: CSVATETQYF

D gene: .
J gene: TRBJ1-2
clone size: .
V gene: TRBV11-2
CDR3 DNA: TGTGCCAGCAGCTTAGACCCCGGAGCTAACTATGGCTACACCTTC
CDR3 protein: CASSLDPGANYGYTF

D gene: TRBD1
J gene: TRBJ1-2
clone size: .
V gene: TRBV3-1
CDR3 DNA: TGTGCCAGCAGCCGCCCGACAGGGGGAAAATGGAGCTACACCTTC
CDR3 protein: CASSRPTGGKWSYTF

D gene: .
J gene: TRBJ2-5
clone size: .
V gene: TRBV29-1
CDR3 DNA: TGCAGCGTCGCTACGGACCTCGATTTGCAGTACTTC
CDR3 protein: CSVATDLDLQYF

D gene: .
J gene: TRBJ2-7
clone size: .
V gene: TRBV20-1
CDR3 DNA: TGCAGTGCTATAGGGGTGATCTCCTACGAGCAGTACTTC
CDR3 protein: CSAIGVISYEQYF

D gene: TRBD1
J gene: TRBJ1-2
clone size: .
V gene: TRBV6-1
CDR3 DNA: TGTGCCAGCAGTGTAAGTGAGCGGACAGGGGATGGCTACACCTTC
CDR3 protein: CASSVSERTGDGYTF

D gene: .
J gene: TRBJ1-2
clone size: once
V gene: TRBV12-3/TRBV12-4
CDR3 DNA: TGTGCCAGCAGTTTTTGGAGGGAAGCTAACTATGGCTACACCTTC
CDR3 protein: CASSFWREANYGYTF

D gene: .
J gene: TRBJ1-1
clone size: many
V gene: TRBV4-1
CDR3 DNA: TGCGCCAGCAGCCTATTGAGTAACACTGAAGCTTTCTTT
CDR3 protein: CASSLLSNTEAFF

D gene: .
J gene: TRBJ2-3
clone size: .
V gene: TRBV6-5
CDR3 DNA: TGTGCCAGCAGGCGAGCGGTCACAGATACGCAGTATTTT
CDR3 protein: CASRRAVTDTQYF

D gene: .
J gene: TRBJ2-2
clone size: once
V gene: TRBV6-2/TRBV6-3
CDR3 DNA: TGTGCCAGCACCGACCTCTACCAAATTGGCGCCGGGGAGCTGTTTTTT
CDR3 protein: CASTDLYQIGAGELFF

D gene: TRBD2
J gene: TRBJ2-1
clone size: .
V gene: TRBV9
CDR3 DNA: TGTGCCAGCAGCGTAGGCCCCAGAGCGGGAACCTACAATGAGCAGTTCTTC
CDR3 protein: CASSVGPRAGTYNEQFF

D gene: TRBD2
J gene: TRBJ2-1
clone size: .
V gene: TRBV20-1
CDR3 DNA: TGCAGTGCTAGAGCCGGGGACGGGAGGTCCTACAATGAGCAGTTCTTC
CDR3 protein: CSARAGDGRSYNEQFF

D gene: .
J gene: TRBJ2-2
clone size: .
V gene: TRBV29-1
CDR3 DNA: TGCAGCGTTGAAGACCTCAGGGGTCGGACCGGGGAGCTGTTTTTT
CDR3 protein: CSVEDLRGRTGELFF

D gene: .
J gene: TRBJ1-2
clone size: .
V gene: TRBV7-9
CDR3 DNA: TGTGCCAGCAGCTTAGGTGGCCCTCGGGAGTATGGCTACACCTTC
CDR3 protein: CASSLGGPREYGYTF

D gene: .
J gene: TRBJ2-5
clone size: few
V gene: TRBV4-3
CDR3 DNA: TGCGCCAGCAGCCAATCGGCTAGCCGTGGGTTGGAGACCCAGTACTTC
CDR3 protein: CASSQSASRGLETQYF

D gene: .
J gene: TRBJ1-1
clone size: .
V gene: TRBV20-1
CDR3 DNA: TGCAGTGCTAGGGTCGGGGGAACGGCTGAAGCTTTCTTT
CDR3 protein: CSARVGGTAEAFF

D gene: .
J gene: TRBJ2-7
clone size: .
V gene: TRBV5-1
CDR3 DNA: TGCGCCAGCGTCCCGTGGCCCCTAGGGGTCTACACTTACAATGAGCAGTACTTC
CDR3 protein: CASVPWPLGVYTYNEQYF

D gene: TRBD2
J gene: TRBJ2-2
clone size: .
V gene: TRBV20-1
CDR3 DNA: TGCAGTGCCAGTCCCCTAGCGGGAGGGCCGGACACCGGGGAGCTGTTTTTT
CDR3 protein: CSASPLAGGPDTGELFF

D gene: .
J gene: TRBJ1-1
clone size: .
V gene: TRBV29-1
CDR3 DNA: TGCAGCGTTGAACGCACAGGTTCGTTAGTTCCTGAAGCTTTCTTT
CDR3 protein: CSVERTGSLVPEAFF

D gene: .
J gene: TRBJ2-7
clone size: .
V gene: TRBV20-1
CDR3 DNA: TGCAGTGCCAAGGAGGGCTACGTAGGCGAGCAGTACTTC
CDR3 protein: CSAKEGYVGEQYF

D gene: TRBD1
J gene: TRBJ2-1
clone size: .
V gene: TRBV20-1
CDR3 DNA: TGCAGTGCTAGGACAGGGTTCTCCAATGAGCAGTTCTTC
CDR3 protein: CSARTGFSNEQFF

D gene: TRBD2
J gene: TRBJ2-3
clone size: .
V gene: TRBV5-1
CDR3 DNA: TGCGCCAGCAGCCCCGGACTAGCGGTCACAGATACGCAGTATTTT
CDR3 protein: CASSPGLAVTDTQYF

D gene: .
J gene: TRBJ2-2
clone size: .
V gene: TRBV15
CDR3 DNA: TGTGCCACCAGCCTAAGACCAAACACCGGGGAGCTGTTTTTT
CDR3 protein: CATSLRPNTGELFF